Given below is one T cell receptor (beta chain) in context. This clonotype came up a few times. Its antigen remains undetermined. A much larger clone lies one base from this, so it may be a read error. These data come from a study of T cells in Graves' hyperthyroidism and ophthalmopathy (dated by TCRdb to about 2019). At the level of the whole study: Peripheral blood samples were taken at the time of initial diagnosis, prior to any treatment. The 100 discovery patients were randomly split 7:3 into training and test sets. TCR V-J signatures able to tell the groups apart were searched for in a discovery cohort of 90 to 100 patients, of whom 43 had Graves' ophthalmopathy and more than 55 had stable Graves' hyperthyroidism. An independent validation cohort of 18 to 20 hyperthyroidism patients and about 16 patients who later progressed to ophthalmopathy tested prospective prediction of ophthalmopathy. In addition, the study compared T-cell repertoires in thyroid tissue and in blood from about 6 Graves' hyperthyroidism patients. Following sampling, methimazole starting at 30 mg daily was given to hyperthyroidism patients, and high-dose intravenous methylprednisolone was given to ophthalmopathy patients. According to the paper, TCR Vbeta CDR3 sequencing was carried out on over 130 peripheral blood samples, which came from about 45 ophthalmopathy, fewer than 80 hyperthyroidism and approximately 17 progressor patients.

CDR1 and CDR2 were assigned from the germline V gene (reference sequence) as LNHDA and SQIVND. From cysteine to phenylalanine, the CDR3 is 13 amino acids long. Only CDR3 DNA remains: 39 bases, in frame from the first base. Study-level results and caveats: No statistical method was used to set the sample size in advance, and investigators knew the group allocation. Blood samples also contained most of the expanded thyroid clonotypes (frequency above 0.001), which suggests that blood repertoires may reflect thyroid immune responses. A 13 V-J signature model separated ophthalmopathy from stable hyperthyroidism, with nearly 90% sensitivity and just under 84% specificity in cross-validation and 80%/75% in testing. In validation, the model predicted progression to ophthalmopathy a median of approximately 6.6 months before onset, with roughly 71% sensitivity and 72.22% specificity.

The TCR beta CDR3 regions were amplified from RNA transcripts. A first-round RT-PCR of the TCR CDR3 used the HTBI primer set with the Qiagen OneStep RT-PCR kit. The libraries were constructed in a second round of multiplex PCR and then size-selected and purified. Sequencing of the libraries was done on an Illumina HiSeq2000 using paired-end 100 bp reads. As for the authors' bioinformatics: SOAPnuke was used to process the raw data, throwing out any read that contained adapters or uncalled bases, had a mean Phred below 15, or lacked an exact constant-primer or identifier match. COPE v1.2.5 was used to merge the high-quality paired reads, and each unique nucleotide sequence was defined as a clonotype. MiTCR v1.1 was used to align clonotypes to the IMGT TRBV, TRBD and TRBJ reference segments. Only V-J combinations with frequency above 0.0001, covering approximately 99% of repertoires, were analysed. A TCS score was defined as the ratio of F50 (clonal expansion) to E x V (chaos), with BLOSUM62-based TCRdist applied between CDR3 peptides within each V-J. Welch's t-statistics and random forest reduced around 550 V-J features to about 13, which were used in a naive Bayes classifier (R e1071). TCRdb applied fastp at Q25 and MiXCR to the public reads, then kept only in-frame beta chains. Each entry merges the rows of one CDR3 protein and shows their most common DNA and genes. TCRdb, not the authors, supplied the V and J calls. This sample comprises some 460,000 distinct CDR3 sequences, roughly 14% of them detected only once. The ten largest clones represent just under 8% of the sample.

Stable Graves' hyperthyroidism was defined as no progression to ophthalmopathy during 18 months of follow-up. Hyperthyroidism patients were aged 18 to 65 years and newly diagnosed, with disease duration of less than 2 months. Exclusion was applied to patients with uncontrolled infections, other autoimmune diseases, pregnancy or lactation. Diagnoses were based on clinical symptoms, serum thyroxine and TRAb, thyroid ultrasound and orbital computed tomography. PBMCs were separated from roughly 10 ml of fresh peripheral blood using Ficoll-Paque density gradient centrifugation. Total RNA was extracted using Trizol reagent, and RNA quality was assessed on an Agilent 2100 Bioanalyzer.

The chain uses TRBV19 and TRBJ2-2; TRBD2 is a weak D gene call, 5 bases matching. The TCR sequence derives from a woman between 18 and 29 years old with Graves' hyperthyroidism. Sequencing was carried out using blood. The CDR3 region has the sequence CASSFRSTGELVF. The nucleotide sequence reads as follows: TGTGCCAGTTCCTTCCGGAGCACCGGGGAGCTGGTTTTT.